This T cell receptor (beta chain) was retrieved from a study of shared clonotypes between healthy human individuals. The CDR3 runs 13 residues. CDR1 and CDR2 from the germline V gene are MDHEN and SYDVKM. V dropped 7 bases and J dropped 9 bases, with 15 bases sitting between them. Method: immunoSEQ multiplex PCR; TCRdb's copy keeps in-frame clones and lacks some. The sample shows 2 million to 2.5 million clones, 93% of them seen only once. The sequencing sample was made of naive CD4+ T cells from PBMCs. The subset denotes: CD45RA+ positively selected. The rearrangement uses TRBV28 and TRBJ1-4, with D unclear. This clonotype originated in a man aged 18 to 29 in good health. Some clones in this sample may be carry-over from other donors' samples. Here the CDR3 reads CASTIMQRKKLFF. The CDR3 DNA reads TGTGCCAGCACCATTATGCAGAGGAAAAAACTGTTTTTT.